Given below is one TCR beta chain in context. Its target is not known. This CDR3 contains 15 residues. The germline gives CDR1 WNHNN, CDR2 SYGVQD (reference sequence). This sample stems from a study of cytomegalovirus exposure and HLA in healthy donors. Study-wide findings and caveats: Researchers catalogued 164 TCR beta chains as cytomegalovirus-associated. As a later analysis showed, a missense DCLRE1C variant was linked to trimming of TCR beta V- and J-genes. In vitro work confirmed that three CMV-associated chains recognize CMV antigens.

The primer mix had 60 Vbeta and 13 Jbeta primers. Only in-frame clones appear in the TCRdb table, and some are missing; sequencing was by immunoSEQ multiplex PCR. The sample lists 150,000 or so clones, roughly 77% occurring once. The receptor was derived from a man aged 30 to 39 in good health and CMV-seropositive. The material sequenced was PBMCs. The chain employs TRBV10-1 and TRBJ2-5; D might be TRBD2 (7 bases). The J call is doubtful: the DNA matches TRBJ2-7 better. The CDR3 region has the DNA TGCGCCAGCAGTGACCCCGGCAGGGGACTATCCGAGCAGTACTTC. It specifies CASSDPGRGLSEQYF.